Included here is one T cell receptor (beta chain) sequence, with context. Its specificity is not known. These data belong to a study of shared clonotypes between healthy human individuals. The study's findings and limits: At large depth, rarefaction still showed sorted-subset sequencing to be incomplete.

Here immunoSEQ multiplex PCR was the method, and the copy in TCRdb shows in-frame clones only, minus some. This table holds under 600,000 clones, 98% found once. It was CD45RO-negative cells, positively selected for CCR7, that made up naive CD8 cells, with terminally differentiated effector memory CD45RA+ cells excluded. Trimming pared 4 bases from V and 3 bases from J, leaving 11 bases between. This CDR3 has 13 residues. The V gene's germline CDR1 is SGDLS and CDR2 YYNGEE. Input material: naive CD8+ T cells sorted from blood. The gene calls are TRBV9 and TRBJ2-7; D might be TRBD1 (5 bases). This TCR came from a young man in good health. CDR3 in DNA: TGTGCCAGCAGCCCCCAGGGAAACTACGAGCAGTACTTC. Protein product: CASSPQGNYEQYF.